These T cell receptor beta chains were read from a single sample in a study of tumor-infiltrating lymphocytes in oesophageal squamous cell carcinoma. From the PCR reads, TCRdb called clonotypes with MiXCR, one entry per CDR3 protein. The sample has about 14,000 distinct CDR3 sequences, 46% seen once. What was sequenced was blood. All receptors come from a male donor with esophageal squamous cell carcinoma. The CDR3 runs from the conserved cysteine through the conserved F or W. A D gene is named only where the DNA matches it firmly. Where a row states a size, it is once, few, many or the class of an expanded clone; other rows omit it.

CDR3 DNA: TGTGCCAGTATTGGAGTAGCGGGGAACAATGAGCAGTACTTC; CDR3 protein: CASIGVAGNNEQYF; D gene: TRBD2; J gene: TRBJ2-7; V gene: TRBV19; CDR3 length: 14; clone size: few
CDR3 DNA: TGTGCCAGCAGTTACTTGCGGGGGGGCTGGACAGATACGCAGTATTTT; CDR3 protein: CASSYLRGGWTDTQYF; D gene: TRBD2; J gene: TRBJ2-3; V gene: TRBV6-5; CDR3 length: 16; clone size: NA
CDR3 DNA: TGTGCCAGCAGTCAAACTAGGGGGGGGGGCACAGATACGCAGTATTTT; CDR3 protein: CASSQTRGGGTDTQYF; D gene: NA; J gene: TRBJ2-3; V gene: TRBV6-1; CDR3 length: 16; clone size: once
CDR3 DNA: TGTGCCAGCAGTAGACAGGACCGCTACGAGCAGTACTTC; CDR3 protein: CASSRQDRYEQYF; D gene: NA; J gene: TRBJ2-7; V gene: TRBV7-2; CDR3 length: 13; clone size: once
CDR3 DNA: TGTGCCAGCAGCCCTGGGACTAGCGGGGGGGCGGAAGATACGCAGTATTTT; CDR3 protein: CASSPGTSGGAEDTQYF; D gene: TRBD2; J gene: TRBJ2-3; V gene: TRBV7-2; CDR3 length: 17; clone size: NA
CDR3 DNA: TGTGCCAGCACCCCGGGACAGTCCTACAATGAGCAGTTCTTC; CDR3 protein: CASTPGQSYNEQFF; D gene: TRBD1; J gene: TRBJ2-1; V gene: TRBV7-2; CDR3 length: 14; clone size: few
CDR3 DNA: TGTGCCAGCAGTTCACAGGGTTACAATGAGCAGTACTTC; CDR3 protein: CASSSQGYNEQYF; D gene: NA; J gene: TRBJ2-5; V gene: TRBV28; CDR3 length: 13; clone size: few
CDR3 DNA: TGTGCCAGCAGCTTTGGGTTTAGCGGGAGTTCGGCCGGGGAGCTGTTTTTT; CDR3 protein: CASSFGFSGSSAGELFF; D gene: TRBD2; J gene: TRBJ2-2; V gene: TRBV5-6; CDR3 length: 17; clone size: NA
CDR3 DNA: TGTGCCAGCAGTGATAAGGCTAGCGGGATATACAATGAGCAGTTCTTC; CDR3 protein: CASSDKASGIYNEQFF; D gene: TRBD2; J gene: TRBJ2-1; V gene: TRBV6-4; CDR3 length: 16; clone size: few
CDR3 DNA: TGTGCCAGCAGAATGGCAGGGAGCTCCTACGAGCAGTACTTC; CDR3 protein: CASRMAGSSYEQYF; D gene: NA; J gene: TRBJ2-7; V gene: TRBV28; CDR3 length: 14; clone size: many
CDR3 DNA: TGCGCCAGCAGCTTGGCCAGTGAAGGGGCCTACACCTTC; CDR3 protein: CASSLASEGAYTF; D gene: NA; J gene: TRBJ1-2; V gene: TRBV5-1; CDR3 length: 13; clone size: NA
CDR3 DNA: TGTGCCAGCAGCCGGGACGGGGCCCACTCTTACGAGCAGTACTTC; CDR3 protein: CASSRDGAHSYEQYF; D gene: NA; J gene: TRBJ2-7; V gene: TRBV7-3; CDR3 length: 15; clone size: few
CDR3 DNA: TGTGCCAGCAGCCCCGGGGGGATCGAGCAGTACTTC; CDR3 protein: CASSPGGIEQYF; D gene: TRBD2; J gene: TRBJ2-7; V gene: TRBV7-2; CDR3 length: 12; clone size: NA
CDR3 DNA: TGTGCCAGCAGTGAACGGGACATTCAGTACTTC; CDR3 protein: CASSERDIQYF; D gene: NA; J gene: TRBJ2-4; V gene: TRBV25-1; CDR3 length: 11; clone size: medium-sized
CDR3 DNA: TGTGCCAGCAGCCAGGGGCTAGCGGGAAACACAGATACGCAGTATTTT; CDR3 protein: CASSQGLAGNTDTQYF; D gene: TRBD2; J gene: TRBJ2-3; V gene: TRBV7-2; CDR3 length: 16; clone size: large
CDR3 DNA: TGTGCCAGCAGCCCCGGGACAGGGGGACTGAGGGAGACCCAGTACTTC; CDR3 protein: CASSPGTGGLRETQYF; D gene: TRBD1; J gene: TRBJ2-5; V gene: TRBV7-9; CDR3 length: 16; clone size: NA
CDR3 DNA: TGTGCCAGCAAAACGGGTAATGAGCAGTTCTTC; CDR3 protein: CASKTGNEQFF; D gene: NA; J gene: TRBJ2-1; V gene: TRBV12-3/TRBV12-4; CDR3 length: 11; clone size: NA